This paragraph reports one T cell receptor beta chain. Its antigen is still unknown. No base quality values were provided; no much bigger clone lies one nucleotide off. In light of the paper, this sample's treatment or condition label describes: 15 to 20 received Ad26.COV2.S at low or high dose, single or two shots; about 5 received placebo; per-sample allocation not given. For vaccine and placebo recipients, repertoires were sequenced using samples collected on day 63 after the first injection. In Cohort 1b, about two dozen adults aged 18-55 years were enrolled at a single site in Boston, USA, between 29 July and 7 August 2020. Ad26.COV2.S was a replication-incompetent adenovirus type 26 vector that expressed a prefusion-stabilized SARS-CoV-2 spike protein derived from the original Wuhan strain. These data come from a study of Ad26.COV2.S vaccination and SARS-CoV-2 variants (dated by TCRdb to the early 2020s). Concerning the study at large: Vaccine-arm donors were drawn from COV1001, a multicentre, randomized, double-blind, placebo-controlled phase I-IIa trial of Ad26.COV2.S in healthy adults. Dosing of Ad26.COV2.S was intramuscular, at either 5x10^10 or 1x10^11 viral particles, delivered as one shot or as two shots spaced 56 days apart. Sequencing of the TCRbeta repertoire served to evaluate the specificity and breadth of SARS-CoV-2-reactive T cell receptors following Ad26.COV2.S vaccination. The TCR-sequenced set comprised approximately 30 samples: about 19 Ad26.COV2.S vaccine recipients, 5 placebo recipients and 8 SARS-CoV-2 convalescent individuals. Participants in the trial were split at random into five groups of five each, receiving low-dose or high-dose Ad26.COV2.S once or twice, or else placebo on both occasions. Throughout the experiments and outcome assessment, investigators stayed blinded to trial group allocation. General study outcomes and caveats: Vaccine and placebo recipients had comparable non-spike TCR breadth, which fits with the vaccine containing only spike. After vaccination, substantial breadth of spike-specific CD8+ and CD4+ T cell responses was reported. The authors noted that total T cell responses may have been underestimated by the TCR breadth and depth analyses. Spike-specific TCR breadth was higher in Ad26.COV2.S recipients than in placebo recipients (P = 0.0014). Comparing responses between vaccine doses or regimens was not something the study was powered to do.

The immunoSEQ Assay was the method used to sequence TCRbeta CDR3 regions. After extraction, genomic DNA underwent amplification by bias-controlled multiplex PCR, followed by high-throughput sequencing. The study's own analysis went as follows. Collapsing and filtering of sequences were performed to quantify the absolute abundance of each unique TCRbeta CDR3 region. T cell fraction was estimated by normalizing TCRbeta template counts to usable DNA, which was measured by amplifying reference genes present in all nucleated cells. Repertoire TCRs were annotated as SARS-CoV-2-specific when V gene, CDR3 amino acid sequence and J gene were exactly matched to a known reactive TCR set. The reference SARS-CoV-2 TCR set came from MIRA and was filtered for enrichment in COVID-19-positive ImmuneCODE repertoires, removing public or cross-reactive TCRs. Using the MIRA antigens, annotated TCRs were further analysed by specific ORF or by position within an ORF. Depth was the summed frequency of annotated unique rearrangements, while breadth was defined as annotated unique rearrangements over total unique productive rearrangements. Group comparisons of TCR breadth used two-sided Wilcoxon rank-sum tests. Here the immuneACCESS table is served through TCRdb, limited to in-frame sequences with V and J called. Missing clones are a known gap in these copies; in checked studies unresolved V genes cover under half, and the rest lacks a known reason. V, J and clone size reflect that table, while D and trimming were determined from the DNA. This sample comprises some 410,000 clones, around 92% of them detected only once. Over 1.5% of the sample rests with the top ten.

Reading from cysteine to phenylalanine, the CDR3 counts 18 amino acids. Just CDR3 DNA is preserved here, 54 bases in frame from base 1. From the germline V gene, CDR1 is SGHTA and CDR2 is FQGNSA. At the junction V is shortened by 1 base and J by 5 bases, with 23 bases in between. This sequence uses TRBV7-2 and TRBJ2-5; a tentative D call is TRBD1 (6 bases match). The clonotype was recovered from a person aged 18-60 years who received the Ad26.COV2.S COVID-19 vaccine or a placebo. The specimen was peripheral blood, collected in a trial of Ad26.COV2.S vaccine versus placebo. The CDR3 loop reads CASSLELAGRGSGETQYF. The nucleotide sequence reads as follows: TGTGCCAGCAGCTTAGAGCTGGCCGGCAGGGGATCTGGGGAGACCCAGTACTTC. The full variable domain, with segments outside the CDR3 supplied by the reference TRBV7-2 and TRBJ2-5 proteins, appears as GAGVSQSPSNKVTEKGKDVELRCDPISGHTALYWYRQSLGQGLEFLIYFQGNSAPDKSGLPSDRFSAERTGGSVSTLTIQRTQQEDSAVYLCASSLELAGRGSGETQYFGPGTRLLVL.